Reported below is one T cell receptor beta chain. Deletions cut 5 bases from V and 1 base from J, with 21 bases between. The CDR3 has 17 amino acids. The germline CDR1 and CDR2 sequences are SGHTA and FQGNSA. Some clones are missing from TCRdb's copy, which holds only in-frame ones; the method was immunoSEQ multiplex PCR. The sample has around 80,000 clones, approximately 95% seen once; the top ten hold more than 0.85%. The data derive from a study of T cell changes during pregnancy in multiple sclerosis. V and J are TRBV7-2 and TRBJ2-7; maybe TRBD1 (7 bases). The source material was peripheral blood, sampled in the second trimester of pregnancy. This receptor was identified in a female donor in good health, enrolled as a control in a pregnancy study. CDR3 loop: CASSTPIWPGGSYEQYF. CDR3 coding DNA: TGTGCCAGCAGCACCCCTATCTGGCCAGGGGGGTCCTACGAGCAGTACTTC.